This T cell receptor beta chain was sequenced in a study of beta chain features in type 1 diabetes (dated by TCRdb to about 2018). Looking at the study overall: Patients and healthy donors did not differ in mean age, gender distribution, total cell number or subset yield. A total of 90 million to 140 million sorted cells were examined across all samples, and RNA yield correlated strongly with the number of cells per subset. The study compared TCRB repertoires of sorted circulating CD4+ T cell subsets between recently diagnosed type 1 diabetes patients and matched healthy donors. Regulatory and stem cell-like memory subsets were isolated from only 8 patients and roughly 8 healthy donors, whereas naive and central memory subsets came from all 30 or so donors. What the authors observed across the whole study: Patients with type 1 diabetes made fewer insertions and deleted more nucleotides at VDJ recombination sites, implying thymic rearrangement abnormalities. Type 1 diabetes patients showed a moderate but significant shortening of TCRB CDR3 length in all four CD4+ subsets. Shorter templates might have been favored by PCR, but patient and control samples were amplified and corrected together, so both groups would have been affected equally by any skew. HLA sub-analyses involved small numbers of individuals, so any influence of HLA type on TCRB rearrangement remained unresolved. Because cDNA rather than genomic DNA was sequenced, highly expressing activated cells could have been over-represented, although no difference in activation and CD3 levels was found between groups. The naive, central memory and regulatory TCRB repertoires appeared to resemble one another more closely among patients than among healthy donors.

V lost 3 bases and J lost 4 bases, and the count of bases not matched to a germline gene is 1. CDR1 and CDR2, looked up from the germline V gene, are SGHRS and YFSETQ. The CDR3 has 14 amino acids, counting the end cysteine and phenylalanine. Solely the CDR3 DNA is kept, with 42 bases framed from the first base. From each donor, a single peripheral blood sample of about 116 mL on average was drawn into heparinised tubes. Using a panel that included CD45RO, CCR7, CD25, CD127, CD95 and CD27, naive, central memory, regulatory and stem cell-like memory CD4+ T cells were sorted on a BD FACSAria II. All sorted populations exceeded 95% purity. PBMCs were isolated right away by Lymphoprep density gradient centrifugation and were stained directly, without culture. So that batch effects would be minimized, each experiment stained and sorted samples in pairs, pairing one healthy donor with one patient. This clone was recorded a few times. It has no known antigen specificity. Per-base quality was not reported, and no clone a single base away is much larger than it.

The High Capacity cDNA Reverse Transcription Kit was used to reverse transcribe all of the isolated RNA, meaning that expressed TCRB transcripts were what got sequenced. Survey-depth immunoSEQ sequencing was performed on stem cell-like memory T cell samples, with an average of about 1.01 million total reads per sample. Sorted cells were lysed in RLT buffer and RNA was extracted with DNase-treated RNeasy Micro or Mini kits, depending on cell number. Each cell subset was processed on its own to prevent cross-contamination, while patient and healthy donor samples were processed together. TCRB sequences were amplified from cDNA with the immunoSEQ multiplex PCR, producing 87-bp fragments spanning the CDR3 region. The amplicons were sequenced using the Illumina HiSeq platform. The study's processing was this. Synthetic template baselines were used to correct PCR bias computationally, reads within Hamming distance 2 were collapsed, and singletons that could not be merged were discarded. Reads were aligned against IMGT so that V, D and J genes, CDR3 length and insertions or deletions at six rearrangement sites could be assigned. Within each subset, clonotype counts were normalized to sorted cell number, and only after that were true diversity and Gini coefficients computed with the tcR R package. The overlap coefficient, calculated on TCRB nucleotide sequences, was used to measure repertoire sharing. TCRdb stores this immuneACCESS table with in-frame sequences only. Part of the clones is absent; in the studies checked, under half of the shortfall reflects unresolved V genes, and no reason is known for the rest. The DNA gave D and trimming, while V, J and clone size come from that table. This sample gives tens of thousands of clones in total; roughly a third of them show up just once. Over 0.4% of the sample goes to the ten largest clones.

The V gene is TRBV5-1 and the J gene is TRBJ2-2, with 9 junctional bases fitting TRBD2. The sequence was collected from a woman younger than 30 in good health. The specimen was stem cell memory CD4+ T cells from blood. Interpreted using the paper, the cell subset or site label stands for: stem cell-like memory CD4+ T cells. The CDR3 corresponds to CASSSGLATGELFF. The DNA sequence reads TGCGCCAGCAGCTCGGGACTAGCCACCGGGGAGCTGTTTTTT.